What follows are 17 T cell receptor beta chains derived from one specimen sequenced in a study of blood T cell repertoires in COVID-19. Assay used: immunoSEQ multiplex PCR; TCRdb lists only in-frame clones, some missing. The sample lists more than 95,000 clones, 70% to 85% occurring once. Material for sequencing was peripheral blood. These receptors originate from a woman of 80 years or more with active or convalescent COVID-19.

This sequence joins TRBV27 and TRBJ2-7; 9 nucleotides agree with TRBD2. Trimming cost V 0 bases and J 2 bases; bases outside gene matches: 5. CDR3 length: 16 residues. Germline loops: CDR1 MNHEY, CDR2 SMNVEV (reference sequence). DNA for the CDR3: TGTGCCAGCAGTTTATCAACTAGCGGGTTTGCCTACGAGCAGTACTTC. Amino acid sequence: CASSLSTSGFAYEQYF.

This sequence joins TRBV27 and TRBJ1-6; D might be TRBD1 (6 bases). The CDR3 has 15 amino acids. CDR1 is MNHEY and CDR2 is SMNVEV in the germline V gene (reference sequence). The V end was cut by 3 bases, the J end by 10 bases, with 16 bases between. The CDR3, as DNA: TGTGCCAGCAGTTTCGGTCGGCTTGGGGGCTCACCCCTCCACTTT. Translated, it gives CASSFGRLGGSPLHF.

This clone was counted once. V usage is TRBV28 and J usage is TRBJ1-5; 8 nucleotides line up with TRBD1. The germline V gene has CDR1 MDHEN and CDR2 SYDVKM. V dropped 5 bases and J dropped 3; count of bases not matched to a gene: 9. CDR3 length: 16 residues. The CDR3 nucleotides are TGTGCCAGCAGTGATGTCCCGGGACAGGCCAATCAGCCCCAGCATTTT. It is translated as CASSDVPGQANQPQHF.

The J gene is TRBJ1-2, the V gene TRBV12-3 or TRBV12-4; no clear D gene. V was clipped by 5 bases and J by 5 bases, with 12 bases between them. The CDR3 spans 13 residues. CDR3 nucleotides: TGTGCCAGCAGTCGGGAGAGTGGGTATGGCTACACCTTC. Translating it yields CASSRESGYGYTF.

The rearrangement links TRBV18 to TRBJ1-5, with TRBD1 as a possible D gene (5 bases). The CDR3 has 15 amino acids. Germline assignment: CDR1 KGHSH and CDR2 LQKENI. The V end was cut by 0 bases, the J end by 3 bases, with 9 bases between. CDR3 in amino acids: CASSPPGGNNQPQHF. DNA of the CDR3: TGTGCCAGCTCACCACCGGGGGGAAACAATCAGCCCCAGCATTTT.

The chain carries TRBV6-1 and TRBJ2-1; possibly TRBD1 for D (6 bases). CDR1 is MNHNS and CDR2 is SASEGT in the germline V gene. Trimming removed 5 bases at V and 6 bases at J, with 11 bases between. The CDR3 has 13 residues. The CDR3 DNA reads as TGTGCCAGCAGTAATTCACAGGGCAATGAGCAGTTCTTC. As protein: CASSNSQGNEQFF.

The chain recombines TRBV28 with TRBJ1-6; 10 bases line up with TRBD1. Germline trimming cut 3 bases from V and 7 bases from J; bases unmatched to any gene: 6. CDR3 size: 16 residues. Germline values: CDR1 MDHEN, CDR2 SYDVKM. In DNA, the CDR3 is TGTGCCAGCAGTTTCGACAGGGGGCTAGGGAATTCACCCCTCCACTTT. This gives the protein CASSFDRGLGNSPLHF.

The gene calls are TRBV5-4 and TRBJ1-5; a weak D match, TRBD1 (6 bases). CDR1 is SGHNT and CDR2 is YYREEE in the germline V gene (reference sequence). This CDR3 is built from 14 residues. Trimming stripped 2 bases from V and 7 bases from J, with 13 bases between. CDR3 sequence: CASSLGGPGQPQHF. CDR3 sequence (DNA): TGTGCCAGCAGCTTAGGGGGACCGGGGCAGCCCCAGCATTTT. Combining the CDR3 with reference TRBV5-4 and TRBJ1-5 gives the whole variable domain ETGVTQSPTHLIKTRGQQVTLRCSSQSGHNTVSWYQQALGQGPQFIFQYYREEENGRGNFPPRFSGLQFPNYSSELNVNALELDDSALYLCASSLGGPGQPQHFGDGTRLSIL.

This clone was counted once. This chain uses TRBV5-5 with TRBJ2-3, with D perhaps matching TRBD1 (5 bases). The CDR3 sequence is 15 residues long. V lost 0 bases and J lost 2, with 10 bases in between. CDR1 and CDR2 from the germline V gene are SGHKS and YYEKEE (reference sequence). Written as DNA, the CDR3 is TGTGCCAGCAGCTTGGGGCAGGGAAACACAGATACGCAGTATTTT. Protein sequence: CASSLGQGNTDTQYF.

The gene calls are TRBV28 and TRBJ2-6; TRBD1 agrees at 9 bases. Losses at the gene ends were 7 bases for V and 0 bases for J; bases not matched to a gene: 16. The germline V gene has CDR1 MDHEN and CDR2 SYDVKM. The CDR3 length is 20 residues. The CDR3 spells CASTLSSLGQGYSGANVLTF. The DNA for the CDR3 is TGTGCCAGCACCCTAAGTTCATTGGGACAGGGCTACTCTGGGGCCAACGTCCTGACTTTC.

This chain links TRBV7-2 with TRBJ2-2; maybe TRBD2 (5 bases). CDR3 length: 16 amino acids. Germline V gives CDR1 SGHTA, CDR2 FQGNSA. The ends were cut back, 0 bases at V and 2 bases at J, with 10 bases in the middle. The CDR3 bases are TGTGCCAGCAGCTTAGCCAGCGGAACCAACACCGGGGAGCTGTTTTTT. It is translated as CASSLASGTNTGELFF.

This sequence joins TRBV4-3 and TRBJ1-6, with D hard to call. Trimming took off 0 bases at V and 10 bases at J, with 7 bases between the two ends. There are 13 residues in the CDR3. Germline CDR1 is LGHNA and CDR2 is YSLEER. CDR3 bases: TGCGCCAGCAGCCAAGATGGAGGGTCACCCCTCCACTTT. This sequence encodes CASSQDGGSPLHF.

Here the CDR3 DNA reads TGTGCCAGCAGTTTACAGTCCTCTGGAAACACCATATATTTT. Residues: CASSLQSSGNTIYF. The chain links TRBV28 to TRBJ1-3; D uncertain. Germline V gives CDR1 MDHEN, CDR2 SYDVKM. This CDR3 contains 14 residues. Trimming cost V 2 bases and J 0 bases, with 5 bases left between them. The full variable domain, rest sourced from reference TRBV28 and TRBJ1-3, is DVKVTQSSRYLVKRTGEKVFLECVQDMDHENMFWYRQDPGLGLRLIYFSYDVKMKEKGDIPEGYSVSREKKERFSLILESASTNQTSMYLCASSLQSSGNTIYFGEGSWLTVV.

V is TRBV7-9 and J is TRBJ2-3; perhaps TRBD1 as D (5 bases). CDR1 SEHNR and CDR2 FQNEAQ come from the germline V gene (reference sequence). The CDR3 runs 14 residues. The V end was cut by 5 bases, the J end by 2 bases, with 11 bases between. For the CDR3, the DNA is TGTGCCAGCAGCGGTAGACAGACCACAGATACGCAGTATTTT. Translation gives CASSGRQTTDTQYF.

The chain couples TRBV4-2 to TRBJ2-3; 7 bases map to TRBD1. Per germline, CDR1 LGHNA and CDR2 YNFKEQ. J gave up 6 bases and V 1 base, and 4 bases lay outside the gene matches. The CDR3 is 14 residues long. This CDR3 is CASSQGQGLDTQYF. In DNA, the CDR3 is TGTGCCAGCAGCCAAGGACAGGGCCTGGATACGCAGTATTTT.

For the CDR3, the DNA is TGTGCCAGCAGCCATAGGACAGTTTTGTCCTACAATGAGCAGTTCTTC. Translation gives CASSHRTVLSYNEQFF. The V gene is TRBV14, the J gene TRBJ2-1; maybe TRBD1 (6 bases). V was shortened by 3 bases and J by 1 base, with 13 bases between the two germline ends. The CDR3 loop spans 16 amino acids. Germline CDR1 is SGHDN and CDR2 is FVKESK.

The V call is TRBV18, the J call TRBJ1-2, with D possibly matching TRBD1 (5 bases). This CDR3 region has 13 residues. Trimming cost V 1 base and J 10 bases, with 13 bases left between them. Per the germline V gene, CDR1 is KGHSH and CDR2 is LQKENI. The CDR3 loop reads CASSPRQGSSYTF. The CDR3 coding sequence is TGTGCCAGCTCACCACGCCAGGGAAGTTCCTACACCTTC.